This is a list of T cell receptor beta chains from one sample in a study of CD8 T cell repertoires and HIV-1 epitope variants. Data came from immunoSEQ multiplex PCR; TCRdb stores just in-frame clones and leaves some out. The sample contains several thousand clones, more than 55% of which appear only once. These receptors have no identified antigens. Sequencing input: cultured CD8+ T cells derived from PBMCs. The receptors were sampled from a male donor with HIV. CDR3s include the opening cysteine and the closing phenylalanine or tryptophan. Fields, in order: V gene, J gene, CDR3 protein.

TRBV19	TRBJ1-1	CASSMSRHTEAFF
TRBV5-8	TRBJ2-3	CASSPTSGKDTDTQYF
TRBV5-4	TRBJ2-7	CASSTPQRGGYEQYF
TRBV10-2	TRBJ2-7	CASAPGSLWDEQYF
TRBV9	TRBJ2-5	CASSPRTGYQETQYF
TRBV7-9	TRBJ2-2	CASSSGRTGELFF
TRBV18	TRBJ1-1	CASSPPGLADTEAFF
TRBV10-3	TRBJ1-2	CATRPSDYGYTF
TRBV11-2	TRBJ2-1	CASSSRKLVDRSSYNEQFF
TRBV28	TRBJ1-2	CAAKRGQLNYGYTF
TRBV18	TRBJ2-5	CASSPWTSRETQYF
TRBV28	TRBJ2-7	CASSFPGGAYEQYF
TRBV11-2	TRBJ1-1	CASSLEGQGGYTEAFF
TRBV7-9	TRBJ1-5	CASSFATHLRVDNQPQHF
TRBV19	TRBJ1-1	CASSRGTRRGSTEAFF
TRBV27	TRBJ2-7	CASSLSGSSYEQYF
TRBV19	TRBJ2-2	CASSIRGSTGELFF
TRBV9	TRBJ2-7	CASSPEGGTGNEQYF
TRBV11-1	TRBJ1-1	CASSLGQGTEAFF
TRBV7-9	TRBJ1-1	CASSLERVEAFF
TRBV6-4	TRBJ1-2	CASIEDRGIPPNYGYTF
TRBV9	TRBJ2-5	CASSSGTGVGETQYF
TRBV6-1	TRBJ2-6	CAISESLGVSGANVLTF
TRBV5-6	TRBJ1-5	CASSLTGVSNQPQHF
TRBV7-2	TRBJ1-1	CASTPTSGDWRTEAFF
TRBV19	TRBJ2-2	CASRTRTGELFF
TRBV5-6	TRBJ2-7	CASSRWGGKEKANEQYF
TRBV6-4	TRBJ1-4	CASSDSPNEKLFF
TRBV7-8	TRBJ2-3	CASSKRAGGGRDTDTQYF
TRBV7-9	TRBJ2-7	CASSLRAGEQYF
TRBV30	TRBJ1-5	CAWSVRGLQPQHF
TRBV5-1	TRBJ2-7	CASSSGNSYEQYF
TRBV4-1	TRBJ2-1	CASSQDTRGEEQFF
TRBV4-2	TRBJ2-7	CASSPGGYEQYF
TRBV28	TRBJ2-7	CASSSIYVRSLSSYEQYF
TRBV5-6	TRBJ2-7	CASSLALAEQYF
TRBV6-5	TRBJ2-5	CASRGVLGETQYF
TRBV2	TRBJ2-7	CASSDDTYEQYF
TRBV25-1	TRBJ2-5	CASSELVTGGQETQYF
TRBV5-4	TRBJ2-1	CASSLGLQGGSYNEQFF
TRBV28	TRBJ2-3	CASRLDYDTDTQYF
TRBV28	TRBJ1-1	CASSALQENTEAFF
TRBV2	TRBJ2-7	CASSARGSPHEQYF
TRBV5-1	TRBJ2-1	CASSLYPAREQFF